The rows below give T cell receptor beta chains drawn from one sample of a study of OX40 agonist ivuxolimab in advanced cancers. Profiling relied on immunoSEQ multiplex PCR, and the TCRdb table lists in-frame clones only, not all of them. The sample lists more than 80,000 clones; roughly nine tenths were seen once. Sequences were derived from CD4+ or CD8+ T cells sorted from blood, sampled in a trial of the OX40 agonist ivuxolimab. The receptors stem from an adult with an advanced solid tumor such as melanoma, head and neck, liver or kidney cancer. Each CDR3 is given with its conserved first and last residue. Each record gives: V gene, D gene, J gene, clone size, CDR3 DNA, CDR3 protein. A D gene is named only where the DNA matches it firmly. The size of a clone is reported for some rows only, either as once, few or many, or as a class for expanded clones.

V gene: TRBV20-1; D gene: .; J gene: TRBJ2-5; clone size: .; CDR3 DNA: TGCAGTGCTGGGGGTGGGGAGACCCAGTACTTC; CDR3 protein: CSAGGGETQYF
V gene: TRBV5-5; D gene: TRBD1; J gene: TRBJ2-7; clone size: .; CDR3 DNA: TGTGCCAGCAGCCGCCCCCGGGACAGGATCACCTACGAGCAGTACTTC; CDR3 protein: CASSRPRDRITYEQYF
V gene: TRBV9; D gene: .; J gene: TRBJ1-3; clone size: .; CDR3 DNA: TGTGCCAGCAGCGCCGGGACGGCCTCTGGAAACACCATATATTTT; CDR3 protein: CASSAGTASGNTIYF
V gene: TRBV6-4; D gene: .; J gene: TRBJ2-1; clone size: .; CDR3 DNA: TGTGCCAGCAGTGACATCTACAATGAGCAGTTCTTC; CDR3 protein: CASSDIYNEQFF
V gene: TRBV9; D gene: .; J gene: TRBJ1-3; clone size: .; CDR3 DNA: TGTGCCAGCAGCGTAGAGGCGGACGGGAACTCTGGAAACACCATATATTTT; CDR3 protein: CASSVEADGNSGNTIYF
V gene: TRBV5-1; D gene: .; J gene: TRBJ2-7; clone size: .; CDR3 DNA: TGCGCCAGCAGCCCTGGGGACTCCAACTACGAGCAGTACTTC; CDR3 protein: CASSPGDSNYEQYF
V gene: TRBV5-8; D gene: TRBD1; J gene: TRBJ1-6; clone size: .; CDR3 DNA: TGTGCCAGCAGCCCCCAACCTACAGGGGGCGGCAGGCCACCCCTCCACTTT; CDR3 protein: CASSPQPTGGGRPPLHF
V gene: TRBV27; D gene: TRBD1; J gene: TRBJ2-1; clone size: .; CDR3 DNA: TGTGCCAGCAGTCTAGTCCAACAGGGGTACAATGAGCAGTTCTTC; CDR3 protein: CASSLVQQGYNEQFF
V gene: TRBV6-5; D gene: .; J gene: TRBJ1-3; clone size: .; CDR3 DNA: TGTGCCAGCAGTTACTTCTCTGGAAACACCATATATTTT; CDR3 protein: CASSYFSGNTIYF
V gene: TRBV4-1; D gene: .; J gene: TRBJ1-5; clone size: few; CDR3 DNA: TGCGCCAGCAGCTGGGACAAGGGGCAGCCCCAGCATTTT; CDR3 protein: CASSWDKGQPQHF
V gene: TRBV4-3; D gene: .; J gene: TRBJ1-6; clone size: .; CDR3 DNA: TGCGCCAGCAGCCAAGATCCCGGCGGGAACGACTATAATTCACCCCTCCACTTT; CDR3 protein: CASSQDPGGNDYNSPLHF